This T cell receptor (beta chain) was recorded in a study of blood T cell repertoires in COVID-19. Turning to the study itself: Samples of COVID-19 (acute and convalescent) were obtained from the United States, Italy and Spain. From T cells, B-cell-depleted T cells, or PBMCs came the material, which was cDNA or gDNA.

Authors' methods: Quantification of nucleated cells was approximated via reference gene primer amplification. Some clones are missing from TCRdb's copy, which holds only in-frame ones; the method was immunoSEQ multiplex PCR. Clone size and V and J calls were adopted from that table, with D and trimming inferred from the DNA. The sample lists 150,000 to 200,000 clones; roughly 83% were seen once. V lost 0 bases and J lost 3, with 9 bases in between. Germline V CDR1 and CDR2: SEHNR, FQNEAQ (reference sequence). The length of the CDR3 is 16 residues. The rearrangement links TRBV7-9 to TRBJ2-6, with D possibly TRBD2 on 6 matching bases. This TCR came from a human donor in a cohort sampled during active COVID-19. Sequenced: peripheral blood. CDR3 bases: TGTGCCAGCAGCTTAGCAGCGGGTTTTGGGGCCAACGTCCTGACTTTC. It yields the protein CASSLAAGFGANVLTF.